These 28 T cell receptor beta chains came from one sample sequenced in a study of T-cell reconstitution after alpha-beta-depleted transplantation in children (TCRdb year 2016). In the paper's terms, the treatment or condition label means: allogeneic hematopoietic cell transplantation with graft depleted of TCRalphabeta T cells and CD19 B cells. Receptor amplification or capture employed PCR. Sequencing used an Illumina HiSeq 2500. TCR libraries were prepared with molecular barcoding, using unique molecular identifiers to normalize TCRbeta repertoire quantification. TCRdb reworked the public reads: Q25 trimming with fastp, MiXCR clone assembly, productive beta chains retained. Duplicate CDR3 protein sequences are folded into a single record with the most common DNA and genes. This sample gives about 460,000 distinct CDR3 sequences in total; 9.5% to 12% of them show up just once. 12% to 15% of the sample rests with the top ten.

The sequenced sample was PBMCs, mostly from graft donor cells, obtained 180 days after TCRalphabeta/CD19-depleted stem cell transplant. The receptors stem from a female patient between 2 and 15 years old who had a stem cell transplant for aplastic anemia, so the T cells may come from the graft donor.

This clonotype was counted only a few times. The chain recombines TRBV20-1 with TRBJ2-7, with 11 bases fitting TRBD1. CDR1 is DFQATT, CDR2 SNEGSKA, per germline (reference sequence). The CDR3 loop spans 15 amino acids. J lost 1 base, V lost 6 bases, and 8 bases had no gene match. The CDR3 DNA is TGCAGTGCCCACCCCGGGACAGGGGGATCCTACGAGCAGTACTTC. Protein product: CSAHPGTGGSYEQYF.

This rearrangement joins TRBV9 to TRBJ2-1; 7 nucleotides align to TRBD2. CDR3 length equals 12 residues. Trimming took 6 bases from V and 9 from J; bases not matched to a gene: 6. Germline CDR1 and CDR2: SGDLS and YYNGEE. The CDR3 reads CASTPPGGEQFF. CDR3 in DNA: TGTGCCAGCACCCCTCCGGGGGGTGAGCAGTTCTTC.

This clonotype was counted a few times. The chain employs TRBV9 and TRBJ1-2; the D is unclear. Germline loops: CDR1 SGDLS, CDR2 YYNGEE. V dropped 3 bases and J dropped 4 bases, with 13 bases sitting between them. The length of the CDR3 is 14 residues. As DNA, the CDR3 is TGTGCCAGCAGCGAAGTTGACCCCGGCTATGGCTACACCTTC. This encodes CASSEVDPGYGYTF.

The rearrangement links TRBV4-3 to TRBJ1-4; D gene ambiguous. Trimming took 2 bases from V and 7 from J, leaving 8 bases between them. Germline values: CDR1 LGHNA, CDR2 YSLEER. The CDR3 has 13 amino acids. CDR3 loop: CASSQLRAEKLFF. CDR3 nucleotide sequence: TGCGCCAGCAGCCAACTTAGGGCTGAAAAACTGTTTTTT.

This chain joins TRBV6-6 and TRBJ1-1; no firm D call. V lost 6 bases to trimming and J lost 6 bases, with 20 bases between them. Germline V gene lookup returns CDR1 MNHNY and CDR2 SVGAGI (reference sequence). The CDR3 covers 15 residues. The CDR3 coding sequence is TGTGCCAGCAGGTACCGGGCGGACCTTGAAGCTGAAGCTTTCTTT. Translation: CASRYRADLEAEAFF.

This clonotype was recorded many times. The gene calls are TRBV5-1 and TRBJ2-1; 9 bases match TRBD1. The germline CDR1 and CDR2 sequences are SGHRS and YFSETQ. With V trimmed by 0 bases and J by 5 bases, 3 bases remained unmatched. CDR3 length: 15 residues. The CDR3 DNA follows: TGCGCCAGCAGCTTGGGGGACAGGGAAAACAATGAGCAGTTCTTC. Translation gives CASSLGDRENNEQFF. Variable domain in full (rest from reference TRBV5-1 and TRBJ2-1): KAGVTQTPRYLIKTRGQQVTLSCSPISGHRSVSWYQQTPGQGLQFLFEYFSETQRNKGNFPGRFSGRQFSNSRSEMNVSTLELGDSALYLCASSLGDRENNEQFFGPGTRLTVL.

The chain joins TRBV10-3 to TRBJ2-6, with 9 bases lining up with TRBD1. The germline gives CDR1 ENHRY, CDR2 SYGVKD. Trimming took 3 bases from V and 3 from J; bases not matched to a gene: 3. The CDR3 length is 16 residues. For the CDR3, the DNA is TGTGCCATCAGTGACCGGACAGGGGATGGGGCCAACGTCCTGACTTTC. Translation gives CAISDRTGDGANVLTF.

This clonotype came up a few times. This chain joins TRBV4-2 and TRBJ2-2, with 15 positions matching TRBD2. Trimming removed 4 bases from V and 5 bases from J; junction bases left unmatched: 8. The V gene's germline CDR1 is LGHNA and CDR2 YNFKEQ. This CDR3 has 18 residues. For the CDR3, the DNA is TGTGCCAGCAGCCCGCGGACTAGCGGGAGGGGTGGAACCGGGGAGCTGTTTTTT. It codes for CASSPRTSGRGGTGELFF.

This clonotype was seen only a few times. This rearrangement joins TRBV28 to TRBJ2-7; D tentatively fits TRBD1 or TRBD2 (6 bases each). Germline V CDR1 and CDR2: MDHEN, SYDVKM. The CDR3 has 13 amino acids. Trimming stripped 5 bases from V and 11 bases from J, with 19 bases between. The CDR3 here is CASSTGLKGEKYF. For the CDR3, the DNA is TGTGCCAGCAGTACAGGACTAAAGGGGGAAAAGTACTTC.

This chain joins TRBV28 and TRBJ1-4; TRBD1 is a possible D gene (6 bases). V dropped 2 bases and J dropped 4 bases, with 14 bases sitting between them. Per germline, CDR1 MDHEN and CDR2 SYDVKM. The CDR3 spans 16 residues. The chain's CDR3 is CASSLERGVYNEKLFF. The CDR3 region has the DNA TGTGCCAGCAGTTTAGAAAGGGGGGTCTATAATGAAAAACTGTTTTTT.

A few counts support this clonotype. DNA for the CDR3: TGTGCCAGCAGCCAAGATAAGTACGAAGGTCGGAATGAGCAGTTCTTC. As protein: CASSQDKYEGRNEQFF. The genes are TRBV4-2 and TRBJ2-1; D is unresolved. The germline V and J ends were trimmed by 0 bases and 7 bases, with 16 bases remaining between them. This CDR3 contains 16 residues. The germline V gene encodes CDR1 LGHNA and CDR2 YNFKEQ.

This clonotype was seen once. V and J are TRBV7-2 and TRBJ2-2; 8 bases are shared with TRBD2. The CDR3 runs to 14 residues. The germline V gene encodes CDR1 SGHTA and CDR2 FQGNSA. V trimming: 5 bases; J trimming: 6 bases; junction bases outside the gene matches: 5. The CDR3 is CASSQSGGAGELFF. CDR3 bases: TGTGCCAGCAGCCAATCGGGGGGGGCCGGGGAGCTGTTTTTT. Variable domain in full (rest from reference TRBV7-2 and TRBJ2-2): GAGVSQSPSNKVTEKGKDVELRCDPISGHTALYWYRQSLGQGLEFLIYFQGNSAPDKSGLPSDRFSAERTGGSVSTLTIQRTQQEDSAVYLCASSQSGGAGELFFGEGSRLTVL.

This clonotype has a handful of counts. The V call is TRBV9, the J call TRBJ2-4; possibly TRBD1 or TRBD2 for D (6 bases each). This CDR3 has 12 residues. V was trimmed by 3 bases and J by 6 bases, leaving 7 bases between them. Germline lookup yields CDR1 SGDLS and CDR2 YYNGEE. CDR3 protein: CASSEGGNIQYF. CDR3 nucleotide sequence: TGTGCCAGCAGCGAGGGGGGAAACATTCAGTACTTC.

This clonotype showed up many times. The chain uses TRBV15 and TRBJ2-2, with D possibly TRBD2 on 5 matching bases. Germline loops: CDR1 LNHNV, CDR2 YYDKDF (reference sequence). V lost 8 bases and J 1 base, leaving 17 bases between the germline ends. The CDR3 contains 16 residues. In DNA, the CDR3 is TGTGCCACCGCTAGCCGGGTTGGGGTGAACACCGGGGAGCTGTTTTTT. Protein sequence: CATASRVGVNTGELFF.

This clonotype was seen a few times. The chain carries TRBV15 and TRBJ2-1; 9 bases match TRBD2. The germline gives CDR1 LNHNV, CDR2 YYDKDF (reference sequence). The junction had 6 bases not matched to a gene; V was cut back by 5 bases and J by 4 bases. This CDR3 comprises 15 residues. The CDR3 DNA reads as TGTGCCACCAGCCGACCGGGACTAGCTTACAATGAGCAGTTCTTC. This gives the protein CATSRPGLAYNEQFF.

The chain employs TRBV11-2 and TRBJ2-1, with a weak D call TRBD2 (6 bases). Trimming cost V 5 bases and J 0 bases, with 11 bases left between them. Germline values: CDR1 SGHAT, CDR2 FQNNGV. The length of the CDR3 is 15 residues. CDR3 DNA sequence: TGTGCCAGCAGCAACCGGGACTCCTCCTACAATGAGCAGTTCTTC. Protein: CASSNRDSSYNEQFF.

In its sample, this clonotype was seen a few times. This chain connects TRBV9 to TRBJ2-2; 7 nucleotides line up with TRBD1. The CDR3 runs 14 residues. The V and J ends lost 3 bases and 5 bases, in that order; junction bases with no gene match: 4. Per the germline V gene, CDR1 is SGDLS and CDR2 is YYNGEE. CDR3 nucleotide sequence: TGTGCCAGCAGCGGACAGGGAAAAACCGGGGAGCTGTTTTTT. As protein: CASSGQGKTGELFF.

The CDR3 bases are TGCGCCAGCAGCCAAGACATTTACCACAATGAGCAGTTCTTC. Translated, it gives CASSQDIYHNEQFF. The chain joins TRBV4-3 to TRBJ2-1, with D hard to call. The V and J ends lost 0 bases and 5 bases respectively, with 8 bases between them. The germline gives CDR1 LGHNA, CDR2 YSLEER. The CDR3 is 14 residues long.

There are many counts of this clonotype. V is TRBV5-1 and J is TRBJ2-2; TRBD2 matches at 9 bases. V was clipped by 3 bases and J by 3 bases; unmatched bases: 6. This CDR3 has 16 residues. Germline-derived CDR1 and CDR2 are SGHRS and YFSETQ. DNA for the CDR3: TGCGCCAGCAGCTCCCAGCGGGAGGTGGACACCGGGGAGCTGTTTTTT. This codes for CASSSQREVDTGELFF.

This clonotype has just a few counts. The genes are TRBV20-1 and TRBJ2-7; 11 positions agree with TRBD1. The CDR3 is 14 residues long. With V trimmed by 6 bases and J by 3 bases, 7 bases remained unmatched. CDR1 DFQATT and CDR2 SNEGSKA come from the germline V gene (reference sequence). This chain's CDR3 is CSALGQGVLYEQYF. Here the CDR3 DNA reads TGCAGTGCCCTGGGACAGGGGGTTCTCTACGAGCAGTACTTC.

This clonotype was counted ten times or more. The V and J genes are TRBV29-1 and TRBJ2-3, with D uncertain. This CDR3 spans 13 amino acids. CDR1 is SQVTM, CDR2 ANQGSEA, per germline. V was cut by 4 bases and J by 3 bases, with 11 bases left in between. DNA for the CDR3: TGCAGCGTTGTCGAAGCCCCGACAGATACGCAGTATTTT. Translated, it gives CSVVEAPTDTQYF.

This clonotype came up a few times. The gene calls are TRBV6-1 and TRBJ1-5; D not certain. The CDR3 has 12 amino acids. The germline CDR1 and CDR2 sequences are MNHNS and SASEGT. Trimming took off 3 bases at V and 9 bases at J, with 9 bases between the two ends. In DNA, the CDR3 is TGTGCCAGCAGTGATTTGGGGATGCCCCAGCATTTT. Its translation: CASSDLGMPQHF.

The V and J genes are TRBV28 and TRBJ2-1; 8 bases line up with TRBD2. Germline V CDR1 and CDR2: MDHEN, SYDVKM. Losses at the gene ends were 8 bases for V and 8 bases for J; bases not matched to a gene: 14. The CDR3 loop spans 15 amino acids. The CDR3 coding sequence is TGTGCCAGCGGAGAACTAGCGGCCCCGGGGGATGAGCAGTTCTTC. Residues: CASGELAAPGDEQFF.

This clonotype was seen only a few times. The chain couples TRBV20-1 to TRBJ2-6; no firm D call. The V gene's germline CDR1 is DFQATT and CDR2 SNEGSKA (reference sequence). This CDR3 spans 15 amino acids. Trimming cost V 0 bases and J 0 bases, with 6 bases left between them. This CDR3 is CSAREGPSGANVLTF. The CDR3 DNA sequence: TGCAGTGCTAGAGAAGGACCCTCTGGGGCCAACGTCCTGACTTTC.

This clonotype showed up just a few times. This rearrangement joins TRBV12-3 or TRBV12-4 to TRBJ2-1; 12 bases agree with TRBD2. The CDR3 consists of 17 residues. After removal of 4 bases from V and 7 bases from J, the junction contained 11 bases not matched to a gene. The CDR3 DNA is TGTGCCAGCAGTTCGCGACTAGCGGGAGCAACTGGGAATGAGCAGTTCTTC. As protein: CASSSRLAGATGNEQFF.

This clonotype was recorded at least ten times. V and J are TRBV7-8 and TRBJ2-1; weak D call: TRBD2 (6 bases). Germline CDR1 and CDR2: SGHVS and FQNEAQ. The CDR3 sequence is 13 residues long. V lost 7 bases and J 10 bases, leaving 17 bases between the germline ends. The CDR3: CASTPFLSGEQFF. CDR3 sequence (DNA): TGTGCCAGCACCCCATTTCTGAGCGGGGAGCAGTTCTTC.

This clonotype was observed once. This chain connects TRBV7-9 to TRBJ2-1, with 7 bases matching TRBD1. The CDR3 has 16 amino acids. CDR1 and CDR2 from the germline V gene are SEHNR and FQNEAQ (reference sequence). With V trimmed by 3 bases and J by 4 bases, 9 bases remained unmatched. CDR3 sequence reads: CASSLTGPFGYNEQFF. The CDR3 DNA sequence: TGTGCCAGCAGCTTGACAGGGCCCTTCGGGTACAATGAGCAGTTCTTC.

This clonotype occurred many times. The rearrangement joins TRBV29-1 to TRBJ2-1; TRBD1 might be the D (5 bases). Germline lookup yields CDR1 SQVTM and CDR2 ANQGSEA. Trimming pared 3 bases from V and 6 bases from J, leaving 15 bases between. This CDR3 has 14 residues. The CDR3 DNA sequence: TGCAGCGTTGATCCCGGTACAGGTGGCAATGAGCAGTTCTTC. It encodes CSVDPGTGGNEQFF.